The TCR beta chain described here comes from a study of identical twins. Study-level results: Out-of-frame alpha sequences shared by twins showed excess low generation probability. While abundant cord blood beta clonotypes carried fewer insertions, memory repertoires showed no such pattern. Models underestimated how often monozygotic twins shared out-of-frame TCR alpha.

Through template switching, a universal primer site was introduced, and the cDNA contained unique molecular identifiers. TCRdb analysed the 5' RACE reads with MiXCR anew, one entry per CDR3 protein. The sample lists roughly 280,000 distinct CDR3 sequences; less than 9.5% were seen once. This clonotype has only a few counts. Its cognate antigen is unknown. The CDR3 sequence is 10 residues long. Germline V lookup: CDR1 LNHDA, CDR2 SQIVND (reference sequence). Trimming removed 8 bases at V and 4 bases at J, with 6 bases between. This same sample was also taken into another study, of yellow fever vaccine responses in identical twins.

The source is a woman under 30 in good health. The chain joins TRBV19 to TRBJ2-7; D unresolved. Specimen: CD8+ T cells sorted from blood. CDR3 sequence (DNA): TGTGCCAGTGCTAGTTACGAGCAGTACTTC. Translating it yields CASASYEQYF.